Listed below are T cell receptor beta chains from one sample, sequenced in a study of shared clonotypes between healthy human individuals. Libraries were prepared by immunoSEQ multiplex PCR; TCRdb keeps only in-frame clonotypes and omits some of them. The table has roughly 890,000 clones, approximately 92% seen once. The sample was naive CD8+ T cells sorted from blood. The receptors stem from a man aged 30 to 39 in good health. The CDR3 runs from the conserved cysteine through the conserved F or W. A D gene is named only where the DNA matches it firmly. Clone size appears in some rows only: once, few, many, or a class for an expanded clone.

>TRBD1|NA|TRBV11-2|TRBJ1-3
TGTGCCAGCAGCTTTAGACAGGGAGACTTCTCTGGAAACACCATATATTTT
CASSFRQGDFSGNTIYF
>TRBD2|NA|TRBV27|TRBJ2-1
TGTGCCAGCCGCGGACTAGCGGGGTACAATGAGCAGTTCTTC
CASRGLAGYNEQFF
>NA|NA|TRBV5-4|TRBJ1-2
TGTGCCAGCAGCTTGCTCTCTAACTATGGCTACACCTTC
CASSLLSNYGYTF
>NA|NA|TRBV5-1|TRBJ2-1
TGCGCCAGCAGCTTGGCAGGGGGGAATGAGCAGTTCTTC
CASSLAGGNEQFF
>TRBD2|NA|TRBV9|TRBJ2-1
TGTGCCAGCAGCGGCCTAGCGGGAGACGGCAATGAGCAGTTCTTC
CASSGLAGDGNEQFF
>TRBD1|NA|TRBV27|TRBJ2-6
TGTGCCAGCAGGGCCGGGACAGGCGACTCTGGGGCCAACGTCCTGACTTTC
CASRAGTGDSGANVLTF
>NA|once|TRBV4-1|TRBJ2-7
TGCGCCAGCAGCCAAGATCAGGGCTCCTACGAGCAGTACTTC
CASSQDQGSYEQYF
>TRBD2|NA|TRBV7-6|TRBJ2-3
TGTGCCAGCACCTCACGGGGGGGCACAGATACGCAGTATTTT
CASTSRGGTDTQYF
>TRBD2|NA|TRBV9|TRBJ2-5
TGTGCCAGCAGCCAAGTGGGGGAGGGTCAAGAGACCCAGTACTTC
CASSQVGEGQETQYF
>NA|NA|TRBV7-2|TRBJ1-5
TGTGCCAGCAGCTTAGTAGGGGTGGAGGGATCCCAGCCCCAGCATTTT
CASSLVGVEGSQPQHF
>TRBD2|NA|TRBV4-1|TRBJ2-7
TGCGCCAGCAGCCCCCCGGGACTAGCGGGAGTGGACTACGAGCAGTACTTC
CASSPPGLAGVDYEQYF
>TRBD2|NA|TRBV18|TRBJ2-1
TGTGCCAGCTCACCCGCTAGCGGGAGCTACAATGAGCAGTTCTTC
CASSPASGSYNEQFF
>NA|NA|TRBV7-9|TRBJ2-7
TGTGCCAGCAGCGGGCAGAGTTCCTACGAGCAGTACTTC
CASSGQSSYEQYF
>TRBD1|NA|TRBV27|TRBJ2-7
TGTGCCAGCTCTGGAGGGGGCAGGGGGCTGTACGAGCAGTACTTC
CASSGGGRGLYEQYF
>TRBD1|NA|TRBV4-1|TRBJ2-3
TGCGCCAGCAGCCATGGAACAGGGGGCGCGGCAGATACGCAGTATTTT
CASSHGTGGAADTQYF
>NA|NA|TRBV6-1|TRBJ2-4
TGTGCCAGCCTAACTGGGAGCATTCAGTACTTC
CASLTGSIQYF
>NA|once|TRBV30|TRBJ1-2
TGTGCCTGGAGTGTTTACGATGGCTACACCTTC
CAWSVYDGYTF
>NA|NA|TRBV30|TRBJ1-1
TGTGCCTGGAGGCTAATCCGGGGCACTGAAGCTTTCTTT
CAWRLIRGTEAFF
>TRBD2|NA|TRBV29-1|TRBJ2-7
TGCAGCGTTGTGACGGGAGGCTACGAGCAGTACTTC
CSVVTGGYEQYF
>TRBD2|NA|TRBV28|TRBJ2-5
TGTGCCAGCAGCTCTTCCTTGACTAGCGGCTTGGAGACCCAGTACTTC
CASSSSLTSGLETQYF